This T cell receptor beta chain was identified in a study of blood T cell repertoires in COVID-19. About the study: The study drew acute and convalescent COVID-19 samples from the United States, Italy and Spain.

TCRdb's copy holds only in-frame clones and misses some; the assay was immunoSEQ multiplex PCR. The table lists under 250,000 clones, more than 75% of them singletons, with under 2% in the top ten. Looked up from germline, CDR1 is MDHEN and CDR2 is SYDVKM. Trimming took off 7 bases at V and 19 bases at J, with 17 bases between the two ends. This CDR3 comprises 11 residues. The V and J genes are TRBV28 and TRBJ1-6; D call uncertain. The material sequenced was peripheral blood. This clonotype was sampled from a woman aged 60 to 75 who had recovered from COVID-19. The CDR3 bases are TGTGCCAGCACTCCTGGCGGGAGCTGGCACTTT. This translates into CASTPGGSWHF.